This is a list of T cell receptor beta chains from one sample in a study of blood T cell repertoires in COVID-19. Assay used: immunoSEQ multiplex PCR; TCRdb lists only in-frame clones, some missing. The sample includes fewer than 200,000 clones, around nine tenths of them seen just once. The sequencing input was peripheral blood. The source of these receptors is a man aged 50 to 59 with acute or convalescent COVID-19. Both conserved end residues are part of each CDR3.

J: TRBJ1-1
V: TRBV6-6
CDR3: CASSYGEGQLNTEAFF

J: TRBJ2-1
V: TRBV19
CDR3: CASSATGTGGYNEQFF

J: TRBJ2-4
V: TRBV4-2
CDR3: CASSQDPSGGLGPNIQYF

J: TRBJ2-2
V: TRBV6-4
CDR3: CASRDRDSLYTGELFF

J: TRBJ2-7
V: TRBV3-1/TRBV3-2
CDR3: CASSPDPSGRFDEQYF

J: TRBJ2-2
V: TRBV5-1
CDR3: CASSPRLAGRPGELFF

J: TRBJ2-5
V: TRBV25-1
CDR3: CASSYNSGTGGFETQYF

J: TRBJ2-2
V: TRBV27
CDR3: CASSLGSTNTGELFF

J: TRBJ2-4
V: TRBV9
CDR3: CASSYRTGWENIQYF

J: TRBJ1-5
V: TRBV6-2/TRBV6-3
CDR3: CASSYSGRGRPQHF

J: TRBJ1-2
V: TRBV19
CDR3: CASSPKSVRARQGSNGYTF

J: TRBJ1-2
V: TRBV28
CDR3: CASSLSGLTENYGYTF

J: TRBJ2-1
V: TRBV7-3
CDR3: CASSLLGRDEQFF

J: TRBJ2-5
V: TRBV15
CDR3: CATSRALAGETQYF

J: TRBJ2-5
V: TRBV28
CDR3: CASSSPGGETQYF

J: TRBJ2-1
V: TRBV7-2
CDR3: CASSGNRAVGFEQFF

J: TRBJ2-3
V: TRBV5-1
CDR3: CASSLVSGQGTDTQYF

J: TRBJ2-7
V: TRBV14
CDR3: CASSQLRGTDRYEQYF

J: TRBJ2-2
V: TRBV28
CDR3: CASRPRLYRVTGELFF

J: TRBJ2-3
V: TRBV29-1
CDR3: CSVKAGTDTQYF

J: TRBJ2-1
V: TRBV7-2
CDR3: CASSLATGLAGEQFF

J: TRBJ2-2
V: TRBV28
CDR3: CASKIGEHTGELFF

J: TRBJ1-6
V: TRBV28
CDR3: CASTPTGSNSPLHF